The clone carrying this T cell receptor (beta chain) was picked up a small number of times. As yet, its antigen is unknown. In TCRdb, the 5' RACE reads were re-called with MiXCR into one record per CDR3 protein. The repertoire includes roughly 26,000 distinct CDR3 sequences, more than 3.5% of them detected once, and around 6.2% sits in the top ten. Germline CDR1 SNHLY, CDR2 FYNNEI. This CDR3 is 15 amino acids long. V trimming: 6 bases; J trimming: 5 bases; junction bases outside the gene matches: 9. The entry originates in a study of early T cells in non-severe SARS-CoV-2 infection. General study findings and limits: VDJdb matching skewed toward anti-spike CD8 responses, missing private and CD4 specificities.

The sequenced sample consisted of whole blood. The rearrangement joins TRBV2 to TRBJ2-2; 7 bases match TRBD1. This TCR was sampled from an adult who was a healthcare worker with PCR-confirmed SARS-CoV-2 infection or an uninfected control (not recorded which). The DNA for the CDR3 is TGTGCCAGCAGCCAGTACGAGGGGGCGACCGGGGAGCTGTTTTTT. Translating it yields CASSQYEGATGELFF.